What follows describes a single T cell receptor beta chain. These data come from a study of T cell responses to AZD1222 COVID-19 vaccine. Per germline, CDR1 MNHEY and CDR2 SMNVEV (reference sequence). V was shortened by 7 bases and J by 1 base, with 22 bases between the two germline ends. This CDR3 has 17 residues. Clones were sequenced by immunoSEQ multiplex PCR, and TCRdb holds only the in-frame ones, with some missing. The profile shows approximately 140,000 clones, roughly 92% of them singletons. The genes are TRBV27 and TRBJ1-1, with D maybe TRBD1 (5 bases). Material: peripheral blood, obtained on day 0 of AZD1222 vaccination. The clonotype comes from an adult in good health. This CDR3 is CASKGLKFSGANTEAFF. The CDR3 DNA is TGTGCCAGCAAGGGGTTAAAGTTTTCGGGAGCGAACACTGAAGCTTTCTTT.